Each of the 15 T cell receptor beta chains below was sequenced from the same sample in a study of memory CD4+ T cells and cytomegalovirus serostatus. The sort gate was single viable CD3+CD4+CD8-CD45RO+ cells for memory CD4+ T cells. Measured with immunoSEQ multiplex PCR; TCRdb has only the in-frame clones, and not every one. The table has about 25,000 clones, around 75% seen once; the top ten hold about 1%. What was sequenced was memory CD4+ T cells from blood. These TCRs come from an adult in good health and CMV-seronegative.

V is TRBV28 and J is TRBJ1-4; D is possibly TRBD1 (5 bases). This CDR3 contains 14 residues. V was pared by 4 bases and J by 14 bases, with 20 bases between. Germline CDR1 and CDR2: MDHEN and SYDVKM. DNA for the CDR3: TGTGCCAGCAGTTCCCCGGGGGGGGTTCAGAGGCTGTTTTTT. This gives the protein CASSSPGGVQRLFF.

The genes are TRBV28 and TRBJ2-3; the D is unclear. This CDR3 has 13 amino acids. V lost 10 bases and J 6 bases, leaving 17 bases between the germline ends. Germline-derived CDR1 and CDR2 are MDHEN and SYDVKM. CDR3 sequence reads: CATRSSTADTQYF. For the CDR3, the DNA is TGTGCCACGCGGAGTAGCACAGCGGATACGCAGTATTTT.

This sequence joins TRBV5-4 and TRBJ2-5; D is perhaps TRBD1 (6 bases). The CDR3 runs 16 residues. From germline, CDR1 is SGHNT and CDR2 YYREEE (reference sequence). Trimming took off 4 bases at V and 1 base at J, with 17 bases between the two ends. The CDR3 nucleotides are TGTGCCAGCAGCCCCACCCCCAGACAGGCCCAAGAGACCCAGTACTTC. It codes for CASSPTPRQAQETQYF. The whole variable domain, remainder taken from reference TRBV5-4 and TRBJ2-5, is ETGVTQSPTHLIKTRGQQVTLRCSSQSGHNTVSWYQQALGQGPQFIFQYYREEENGRGNFPPRFSGLQFPNYSSELNVNALELDDSALYLCASSPTPRQAQETQYFGPGTRLLVL.

This chain connects TRBV7-2 to TRBJ2-2; D not certain. V lost 4 bases and J 6 bases, leaving 12 bases between the germline ends. This CDR3 comprises 14 residues. Germline loops: CDR1 SGHTA, CDR2 FQGNSA. DNA for the CDR3: TGTGCCAGCAGCTCGATGTCAGGAGCCGGGGAGCTGTTTTTT. Protein: CASSSMSGAGELFF. Drawing the rest from reference TRBV7-2 and TRBJ2-2, the complete variable domain is GAGVSQSPSNKVTEKGKDVELRCDPISGHTALYWYRQSLGQGLEFLIYFQGNSAPDKSGLPSDRFSAERTGGSVSTLTIQRTQQEDSAVYLCASSSMSGAGELFFGEGSRLTVL.

This clone was counted a few times. The gene calls are TRBV28 and TRBJ2-1; 12 positions match TRBD2. Trimming at V came to 4 bases and at J to 8 bases, leaving 9 bases not matched to a gene. In germline, CDR1 is MDHEN, CDR2 SYDVKM. CDR3 length equals 16 residues. CDR3 nucleotides: TGTGCCAGCAGTTCGACCCGACTAGCGGGAGCCGATGAGCAGTTCTTC. It yields the protein CASSSTRLAGADEQFF.

CDR3 DNA: TGTGCCAGCAGTGTCACAGGGTTTGGCTACACCTTC. Translated, it gives CASSVTGFGYTF. The V and J genes are TRBV28 and TRBJ1-2, with D perhaps TRBD1 (6 bases). The length of the CDR3 is 12 residues. Trimming shortened V by 5 bases and J by 7 bases, and 11 bases separated the two germline ends. Germline V gene lookup returns CDR1 MDHEN and CDR2 SYDVKM.

The chain has TRBV6-6 and TRBJ1-2; D is possibly TRBD1 (5 bases). This CDR3 is 14 amino acids long. Germline CDR1 MNHNY, CDR2 SVGAGI (reference sequence). Trimming removed 0 bases at V and 3 bases at J, with 8 bases between. The CDR3 DNA sequence: TGTGCCAGCAGTTACTCAGGGGATGACTATGGCTACACCTTC. Protein product: CASSYSGDDYGYTF.

V is TRBV5-5 and J is TRBJ1-4, with TRBD1 matching 9 bases. In germline, CDR1 is SGHKS, CDR2 YYEKEE (reference sequence). The CDR3 loop spans 16 amino acids. With 1 base clipped from V and 7 bases from J, the junction kept 8 bases outside the gene matches. CDR3 DNA: TGTGCCAGCAGCTTGCGACTGGGACAGGGCGGTGAAAAACTGTTTTTT. Amino acids: CASSLRLGQGGEKLFF.

The V and J genes are TRBV29-1 and TRBJ2-7, with 7 positions matching TRBD1. The germline gives CDR1 SQVTM, CDR2 ANQGSEA. CDR3 size: 13 residues. Trimming removed 4 bases from V and 6 bases from J; junction bases left unmatched: 9. The CDR3, as DNA: TGCAGCGTTGCGAGGACAGGAGTTGCCGAGCAGTACTTC. Its translation is CSVARTGVAEQYF.

This rearrangement joins TRBV7-2 to TRBJ2-6; 9 bases map to TRBD1. Germline-derived CDR1 and CDR2 are SGHTA and FQGNSA. This CDR3 contains 18 residues. V lost 5 bases and J lost 0; bases outside the gene matches: 8. CDR3 residues: CASSRTGATYSGANVLTF. Written as DNA, the CDR3 is TGTGCCAGCAGCCGGACAGGGGCGACTTACTCTGGGGCCAACGTCCTGACTTTC.

This sequence joins TRBV29-1 and TRBJ2-1; D perhaps matches TRBD2 (5 bases). Germline CDR1 SQVTM, CDR2 ANQGSEA. V lost 3 bases to trimming and J lost 6 bases, with 15 bases between them. This CDR3 region has 14 residues. CDR3 nucleotide sequence: TGCAGCGTTGAGATCGTACTAGGAGGCAATGAGCAGTTCTTC. This translates into CSVEIVLGGNEQFF.

This chain uses TRBV29-1 with TRBJ1-1, with unresolved D. Trimming shortened V by 3 bases and J by 0 bases, and 5 bases separated the two germline ends. This CDR3 comprises 12 residues. Germline V gene lookup returns CDR1 SQVTM and CDR2 ANQGSEA. CDR3 coding DNA: TGCAGCGTTGACAGTCTGAACACTGAAGCTTTCTTT. Amino acid sequence: CSVDSLNTEAFF.

The V gene is TRBV18, the J gene TRBJ2-5, with D possibly being TRBD2 (5 bases). The germline V and J ends were trimmed by 3 bases and 4 bases, with 9 bases remaining between them. The CDR3 spans 13 residues. Per germline, CDR1 KGHSH and CDR2 LQKENI. This CDR3 reads CASSPTTIETQYF. In nucleotides, the CDR3 is TGTGCCAGCTCACCGACTACTATAGAGACCCAGTACTTC.

The chain has TRBV6-5 and TRBJ2-7; maybe TRBD2 (6 bases). V lost 4 bases, J lost 6 bases, and 19 bases lay in between. The CDR3 extends over 15 amino acids. Germline V lookup: CDR1 MNHEY, CDR2 SVGAGI. CDR3 in amino acids: CASSSGTSDLAEQYF. The DNA for the CDR3 is TGTGCCAGCAGTTCGGGGACTTCAGATCTGGCCGAGCAGTACTTC.

The J gene is TRBJ2-7, the V gene TRBV6-5; 9 bases line up with TRBD1. The J segment lost 3 bases and the V segment lost 6 bases, leaving 6 bases of the junction unmatched. The CDR3 runs 14 residues. Germline V gene data show CDR1 as MNHEY and CDR2 as SVGAGI. The CDR3 region has the DNA TGTGCCAGCAGCCCGGGACAGGGTCGCTACGAGCAGTACTTC. Amino acid sequence: CASSPGQGRYEQYF.